This T cell receptor beta chain was observed in a study of blood T cell repertoires in COVID-19 (dated by TCRdb to the early 2020s). Regarding the complete study: Collaborator samples came from the United States, Italy and Spain and covered acute and convalescent phases of COVID-19. The dataset comprised deeply sampled blood TCRbeta repertoires from subjects exposed to, actively infected with, or recovered from COVID-19. A freely available public database, intended as a resource for researchers studying the immune response to SARS-CoV-2, is where the repertoires were released. The samples were drawn from two sources: the first 160 participants of the ongoing ImmuneRACE study, and fewer than 1,500 subjects contributed by 6 global collaborators. Nearly every sample came with metadata listing a de-identified subject ID, COVID-19 status, age in years and sex. Where available, HLA class I and class II types were taken from metadata supplied by the sample provider and were not determined by assay-based typing. The material from the prospective study consisted of cDNA or gDNA derived from T cells, B-cell-depleted T cells, or PBMCs. Findings and caveats that apply to the study as a whole: How much clinical and demographic metadata was included differed by source and by participant, and the metadata was provided uncurated.

At one collaborating source in Seattle, patients were enrolled during active infection and were followed longitudinally through the course of disease. Collaborating institutions collected whole blood in K2EDTA tubes following their own protocols. For TCRbeta analysis, collaborator samples were shipped as frozen whole blood, as isolated PBMCs, or as DNA extracted from either sample type. After removal of 2 bases from V and 4 bases from J, the junction retains 8 bases not matched to a gene. The CDR3 runs 15 residues from the cysteine to the phenylalanine. The read is trimmed to its CDR3 DNA, 45 bases read in frame from base 1. As encoded in the germline V gene (reference sequence), CDR1 is MNHEY while CDR2 is SMNVEV. TCRbeta CDR3 regions were amplified from genomic DNA by means of the immunoSEQ Assay, a bias-controlled multiplex PCR. The paper's data handling went like this. Nucleated cell counts per sample were estimated from amplification of reference gene primers within the assay. To quantify the absolute abundance of each unique TCRbeta CDR3 rearrangement, sequence reads were collapsed and filtered. For each sample, productive Simpson clonality was calculated by taking the square root of Simpson's diversity index across productive rearrangements. What TCRdb holds here is the immuneACCESS table cut down to in-frame rearrangements. Part of the clones is not present; checked against another copy, under half of the missing clones reflect an unresolved V gene, and the others are unexplained. Clone size and V and J calls were adopted from that table, with D and trimming inferred from the DNA. Recorded for this sample are around 370,000 clones; about 90% of them occurred a single time. About 6% of the sample is taken by the ten largest.

Notes on this clone: What antigen it recognizes has not been identified. Within one base of it there is no much larger clone, and no base qualities were kept.

The chain joins TRBV27 to TRBJ2-7, and TRBD2 aligns with 7 junction nucleotides. The sample comprised peripheral blood. The source is a woman between 45 and 65 years old with COVID-19, enrolled during active disease. The sequenced DNA is TGTGCCAGCAGTTTAGCGGGAGTGACAGTTTACGAGCAGTACTTC. Its protein product is CASSLAGVTVYEQYF.